This T cell receptor (beta chain) was documented in a study of T cell responses to AZD1222 COVID-19 vaccine. Points from the study as a whole: Clonal diversity may have been underestimated in mostly white British donors. The study sampled repertoires only after the peak T cell response. At study baseline, merely several AZD1222 recipients were seropositive.

A single count supports this clone. Antigen unknown. The table came from immunoSEQ multiplex PCR; TCRdb's copy has only in-frame clones and leaves some out. Counted here are fewer than 90,000 clones, approximately 86% occurring once; the ten biggest clones make up around 5.4%. This receptor was taken from an adult who received the AZD1222 COVID-19 vaccine. The source material was peripheral blood, sampled 28 days after the second AZD1222 dose.

This chain's CDR3 is CASARGTEAFF. CDR3 in DNA: TGTGCCAGCGCCAGGGGGACTGAAGCTTTCTTT. The V call is TRBV13, the J call TRBJ1-1; the match to TRBD1 covers 7 bases. After removal of 8 bases from V and 5 bases from J, the junction contained 2 bases not matched to a gene. Germline CDR1 and CDR2: PRHDT and FYEKMQ (reference sequence). This CDR3 is built from 11 residues.